This T cell receptor beta chain originates from a study of CD8+ T cells in alopecia areata. General study findings and limits: Significant decreases in scalp clonality and expanded CD8+ clones followed tofacitinib treatment. Mouse data revealed clearer TCR sharing than patient data did, a gap possibly tied to HLA.

Treatment defined: oral pan-JAK inhibitor, 5-10 mg twice daily. V lost 3 bases, J lost 7 bases, and 16 bases lay in between. This CDR3 comprises 16 residues. In germline, CDR1 is MNHEY, CDR2 SMNVEV (reference sequence). To note about this clone: Its target is unknown.

RNA extraction and reverse transcription yielded cDNA as sequencing template. Produced via immunoSEQ multiplex PCR; TCRdb's table is partial and in-frame only. The table has under 200,000 clones, roughly 65% seen once. The TCR was taken from a human donor with alopecia areata. The sequencing used CD4+ T cells sorted from blood, collected at week 4, from a patient treated with tofacitinib. The V and J genes are TRBV27 and TRBJ1-6; D is possibly TRBD1 (5 bases). The CDR3 region is CASSFQWRQPNSPLHF. The CDR3 bases are TGTGCCAGCAGTTTCCAGTGGCGACAGCCGAATTCACCCCTCCACTTT.